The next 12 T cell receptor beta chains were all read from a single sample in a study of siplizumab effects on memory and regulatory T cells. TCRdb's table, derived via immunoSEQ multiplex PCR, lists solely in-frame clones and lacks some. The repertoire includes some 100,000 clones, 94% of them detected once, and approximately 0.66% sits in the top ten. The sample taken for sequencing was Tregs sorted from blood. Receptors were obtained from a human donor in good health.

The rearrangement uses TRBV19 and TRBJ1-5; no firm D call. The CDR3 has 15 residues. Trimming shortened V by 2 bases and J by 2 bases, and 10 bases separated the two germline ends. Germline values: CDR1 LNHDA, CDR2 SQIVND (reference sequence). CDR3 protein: CASSIRTQRNQPQHF. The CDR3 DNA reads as TGTGCCAGTAGTATACGGACTCAACGCAATCAGCCCCAGCATTTT.

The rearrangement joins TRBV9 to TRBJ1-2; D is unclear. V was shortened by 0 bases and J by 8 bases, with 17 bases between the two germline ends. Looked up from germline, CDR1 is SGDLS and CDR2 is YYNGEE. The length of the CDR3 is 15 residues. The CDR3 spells CASSVVGRGKSGYTF. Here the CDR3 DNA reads TGTGCCAGCAGCGTAGTCGGTAGAGGGAAGTCGGGCTACACCTTC.

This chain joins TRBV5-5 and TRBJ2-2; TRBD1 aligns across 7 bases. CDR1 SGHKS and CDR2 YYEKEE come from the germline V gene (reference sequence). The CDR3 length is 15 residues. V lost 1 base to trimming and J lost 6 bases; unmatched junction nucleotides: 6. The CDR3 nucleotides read TGTGCCAGCAGCTTGATACAGGGGCCGGCCGGGGAGCTGTTTTTT. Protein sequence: CASSLIQGPAGELFF.

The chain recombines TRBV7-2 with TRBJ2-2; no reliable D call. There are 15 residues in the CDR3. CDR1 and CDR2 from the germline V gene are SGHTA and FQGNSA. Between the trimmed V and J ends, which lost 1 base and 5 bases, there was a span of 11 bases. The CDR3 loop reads CASSLVLSQTGELFF. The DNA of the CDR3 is TGTGCCAGCAGCTTAGTACTGAGCCAGACCGGGGAGCTGTTTTTT.

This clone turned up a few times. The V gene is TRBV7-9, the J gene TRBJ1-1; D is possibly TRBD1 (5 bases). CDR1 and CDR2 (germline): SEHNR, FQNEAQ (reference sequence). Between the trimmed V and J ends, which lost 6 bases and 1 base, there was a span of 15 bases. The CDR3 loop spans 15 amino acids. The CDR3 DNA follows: TGTGCCAGCAGTAAGAGACACAGGACGAACACTGAAGCTTTCTTT. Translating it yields CASSKRHRTNTEAFF.

CDR3: CASSETWALNEKLFF. DNA for the CDR3: TGTGCCAGCAGTGAAACCTGGGCCCTTAATGAAAAACTGTTTTTT. The J gene is TRBJ1-4, the V gene TRBV2; D not resolved. Germline CDR1 SNHLY, CDR2 FYNNEI. Deletions cut 2 bases from V and 4 bases from J, with 11 bases between. CDR3 length equals 15 residues.

The CDR3 region has the DNA TGTGCCAGCAGCAAAACCCGGGGCGCTGGGGCCAACGTCCTGACTTTC. This codes for CASSKTRGAGANVLTF. The genes are TRBV21-1 and TRBJ2-6. TRBV21-1 is reported as a pseudogene. CDR3 length: 16 residues.

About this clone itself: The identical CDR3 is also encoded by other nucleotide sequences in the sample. CDR3 region: CASSRGDTQYF. The CDR3 DNA sequence: TGTGCCAGCTCACGTGGAGATACGCAGTATTTT. The V gene is TRBV6-5, the J gene TRBJ2-3; no clear D gene. This CDR3 is 11 amino acids long. Germline lookup yields CDR1 MNHEY and CDR2 SVGAGI. The germline V and J ends were trimmed by 8 bases and 5 bases, with 8 bases remaining between them.

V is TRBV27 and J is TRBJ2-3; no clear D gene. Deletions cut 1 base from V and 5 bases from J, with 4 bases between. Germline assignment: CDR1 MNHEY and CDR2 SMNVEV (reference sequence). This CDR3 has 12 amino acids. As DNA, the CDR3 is TGTGCCAGCAGTTTATTCGGAGATACGCAGTATTTT. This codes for CASSLFGDTQYF.

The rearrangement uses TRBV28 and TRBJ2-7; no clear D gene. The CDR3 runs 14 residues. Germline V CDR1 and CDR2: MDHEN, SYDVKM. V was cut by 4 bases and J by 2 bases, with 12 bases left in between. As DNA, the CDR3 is TGTGCCAGCAGTTCCCCGGCGATTCCCTACGAGCAGTACTTC. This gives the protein CASSSPAIPYEQYF.

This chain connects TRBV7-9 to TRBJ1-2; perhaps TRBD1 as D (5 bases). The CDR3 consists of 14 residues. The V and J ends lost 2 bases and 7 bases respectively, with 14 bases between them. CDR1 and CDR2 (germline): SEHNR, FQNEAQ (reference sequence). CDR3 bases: TGTGCCAGCAGCTTACTAGGGGAGAGTAGTGGCTACACCTTC. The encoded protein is CASSLLGESSGYTF. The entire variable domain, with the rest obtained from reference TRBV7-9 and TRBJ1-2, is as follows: DTGVSQNPRHKITKRGQNVTFRCDPISEHNRLYWYRQTLGQGPEFLTYFQNEAQLEKSRLLSDRFSAERPKGSFSTLEIQRTEQGDSAMYLCASSLLGESSGYTFGSGTRLTVV.

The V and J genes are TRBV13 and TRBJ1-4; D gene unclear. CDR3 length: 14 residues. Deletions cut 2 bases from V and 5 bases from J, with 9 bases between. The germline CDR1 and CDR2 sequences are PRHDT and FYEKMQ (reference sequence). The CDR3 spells CASSLSVPNEKLFF. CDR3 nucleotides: TGTGCCAGCAGCTTATCTGTCCCGAATGAAAAACTGTTTTTT.